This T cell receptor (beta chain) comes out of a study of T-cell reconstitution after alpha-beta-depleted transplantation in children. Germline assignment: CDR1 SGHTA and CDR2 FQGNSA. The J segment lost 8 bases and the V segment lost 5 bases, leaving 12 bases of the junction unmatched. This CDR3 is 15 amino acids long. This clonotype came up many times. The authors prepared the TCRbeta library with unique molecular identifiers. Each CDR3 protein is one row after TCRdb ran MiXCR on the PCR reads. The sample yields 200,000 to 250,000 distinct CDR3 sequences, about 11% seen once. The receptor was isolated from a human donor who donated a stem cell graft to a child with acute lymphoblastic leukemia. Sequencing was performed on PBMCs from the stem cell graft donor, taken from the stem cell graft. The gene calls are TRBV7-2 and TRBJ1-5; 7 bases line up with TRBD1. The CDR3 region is CASSPPIGQAKPQHF. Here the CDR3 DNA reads TGTGCCAGCAGCCCTCCTATCGGACAGGCCAAGCCCCAGCATTTT.